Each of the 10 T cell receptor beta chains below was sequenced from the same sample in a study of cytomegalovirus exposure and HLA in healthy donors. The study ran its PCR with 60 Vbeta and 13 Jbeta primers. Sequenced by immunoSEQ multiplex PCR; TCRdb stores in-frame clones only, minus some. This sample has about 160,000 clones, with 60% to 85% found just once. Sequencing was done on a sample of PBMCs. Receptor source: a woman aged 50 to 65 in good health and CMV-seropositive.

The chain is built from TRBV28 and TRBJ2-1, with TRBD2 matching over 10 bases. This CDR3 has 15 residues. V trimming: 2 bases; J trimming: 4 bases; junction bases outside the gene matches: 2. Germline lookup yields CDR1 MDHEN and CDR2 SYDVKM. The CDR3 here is CASSLGTSVYNEQFF. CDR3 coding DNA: TGTGCCAGCAGTTTAGGGACTAGCGTTTACAATGAGCAGTTCTTC.

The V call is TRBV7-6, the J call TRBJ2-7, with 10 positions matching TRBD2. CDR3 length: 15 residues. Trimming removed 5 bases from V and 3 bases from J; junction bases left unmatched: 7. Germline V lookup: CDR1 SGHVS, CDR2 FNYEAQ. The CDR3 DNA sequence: TGTGCCAGCAGCCGTACTAGCGGGGCAAACTACGAGCAGTACTTC. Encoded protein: CASSRTSGANYEQYF.

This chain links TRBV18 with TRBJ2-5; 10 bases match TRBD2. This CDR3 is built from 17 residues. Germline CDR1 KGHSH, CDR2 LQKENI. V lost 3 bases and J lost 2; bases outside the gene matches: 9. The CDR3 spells CASSPFRTSGKQETQYF. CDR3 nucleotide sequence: TGTGCCAGCTCACCGTTCCGGACTAGCGGAAAACAAGAGACCCAGTACTTC.

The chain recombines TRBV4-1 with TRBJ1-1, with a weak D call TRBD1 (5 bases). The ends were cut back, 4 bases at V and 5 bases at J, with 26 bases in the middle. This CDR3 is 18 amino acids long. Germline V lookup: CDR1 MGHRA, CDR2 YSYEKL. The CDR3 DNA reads TGCGCCAGCAGCCCTCCAGTCACTGAGGGGAGGCCTTTGACTGAAGCTTTCTTT. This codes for CASSPPVTEGRPLTEAFF.

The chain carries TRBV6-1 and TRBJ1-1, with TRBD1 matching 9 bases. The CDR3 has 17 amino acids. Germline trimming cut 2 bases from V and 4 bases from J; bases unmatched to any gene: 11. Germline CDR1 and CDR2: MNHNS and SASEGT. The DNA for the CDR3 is TGTGCCAGCAGTGAAAGGGGCAACAGGGGGCCGCGCACTGAAGCTTTCTTT. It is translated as CASSERGNRGPRTEAFF.

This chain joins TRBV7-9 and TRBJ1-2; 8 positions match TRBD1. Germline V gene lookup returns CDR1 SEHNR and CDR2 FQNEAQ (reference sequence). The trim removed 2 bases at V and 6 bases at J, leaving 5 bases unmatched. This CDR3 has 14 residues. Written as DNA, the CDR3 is TGTGCCAGCAGCTTAAGGACAGGGCCTGATGGCTACACCTTC. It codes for CASSLRTGPDGYTF.

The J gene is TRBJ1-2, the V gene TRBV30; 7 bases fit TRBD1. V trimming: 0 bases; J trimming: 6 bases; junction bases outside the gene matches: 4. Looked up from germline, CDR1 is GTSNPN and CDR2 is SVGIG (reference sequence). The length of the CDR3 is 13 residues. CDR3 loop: CAWSVQGLDGYTF. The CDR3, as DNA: TGTGCCTGGAGTGTACAGGGGCTGGATGGCTACACCTTC.

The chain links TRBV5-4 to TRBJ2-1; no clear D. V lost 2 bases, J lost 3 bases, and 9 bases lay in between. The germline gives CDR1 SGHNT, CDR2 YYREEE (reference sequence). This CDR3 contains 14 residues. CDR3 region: CASSLERYYNEQFF. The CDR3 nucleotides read TGTGCCAGCAGCTTAGAACGGTACTACAATGAGCAGTTCTTC. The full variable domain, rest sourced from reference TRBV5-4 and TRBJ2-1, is ETGVTQSPTHLIKTRGQQVTLRCSSQSGHNTVSWYQQALGQGPQFIFQYYREEENGRGNFPPRFSGLQFPNYSSELNVNALELDDSALYLCASSLERYYNEQFFGPGTRLTVL.

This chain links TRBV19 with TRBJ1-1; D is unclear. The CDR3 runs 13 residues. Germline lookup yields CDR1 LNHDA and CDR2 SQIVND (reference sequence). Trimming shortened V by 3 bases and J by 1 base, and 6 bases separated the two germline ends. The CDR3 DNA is TGTGCCAGTAGTATCACAGCGAACACTGAAGCTTTCTTT. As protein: CASSITANTEAFF.

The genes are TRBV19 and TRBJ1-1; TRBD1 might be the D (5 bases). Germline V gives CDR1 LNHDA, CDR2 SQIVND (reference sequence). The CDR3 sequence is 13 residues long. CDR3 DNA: TGTGCGTCGAGGTGGCAGGGGAACACTGAAGCTTTCTTT. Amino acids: CASRWQGNTEAFF.